This passage covers 13 T cell receptor beta chains from one sample sequenced in a study of T cells in Graves' hyperthyroidism and ophthalmopathy. TCR beta CDR3 regions were amplified from RNA. The TCR CDR3 was amplified in a first-round RT-PCR using the HTBI primer set. TCRdb called the multiplex PCR reads again in MiXCR, with one record for every CDR3 protein. The sample lists around 500,000 distinct CDR3 sequences, approximately 16% occurring once. The sequenced sample consisted of blood. The receptor source for this set is a woman in her 30s with Graves' ophthalmopathy.

This clonotype was seen a handful of times. The V gene is TRBV19, the J gene TRBJ2-2, with D unresolved. The CDR3 has 15 amino acids. V gave up 5 bases and J gave up 0 bases, with 10 bases separating them. Germline values: CDR1 LNHDA, CDR2 SQIVND (reference sequence). For the CDR3, the DNA is TGTGCCAGTAGTCCAGAGTGGGCGAACACCGGGGAGCTGTTTTTT. Translating it yields CASSPEWANTGELFF. Full variable domain (rest looked up from reference TRBV19 and TRBJ2-2): DGGITQSPKYLFRKEGQNVTLSCEQNLNHDAMYWYRQDPGQGLRLIYYSQIVNDFQKGDIAEGYSVSREKKESFPLTVTSAQKNPTAFYLCASSPEWANTGELFFGEGSRLTVL.

In its sample, this clonotype was seen many times. The chain recombines TRBV27 with TRBJ2-3; 7 nucleotides line up with TRBD2. The CDR3 extends over 15 amino acids. After removal of 0 bases from V and 3 bases from J, the junction contained 3 bases not matched to a gene. CDR1 MNHEY and CDR2 SMNVEV come from the germline V gene (reference sequence). In DNA form, the CDR3 reads TGTGCCAGCAGTTTATCCTGGCGGGGGACAGATACGCAGTATTTT. Amino acid sequence: CASSLSWRGTDTQYF.

Many counts were recorded for this clonotype. The gene calls are TRBV28 and TRBJ2-1; 11 nucleotides line up with TRBD2. CDR1 is MDHEN, CDR2 SYDVKM, per germline. The CDR3 is 16 amino acids. The ends lost 6 bases at V and 6 bases at J; junction bases unmatched: 10. CDR3 DNA: TGTGCCAGCAGCCCCAGAACGGGGACTAGCGGCAATGAGCAGTTCTTC. This encodes CASSPRTGTSGNEQFF.

The chain has TRBV25-1 and TRBJ2-1; 10 bases line up with TRBD2. Germline V gives CDR1 MGHDK, CDR2 SYGVNS. V gave up 3 bases and J gave up 6 bases; unmatched junction bases: 2. CDR3 length: 14 residues. CDR3 in amino acids: CASSDASGGNEQFF. The CDR3 coding sequence is TGTGCCAGCAGTGATGCTAGCGGGGGCAATGAGCAGTTCTTC.

The sample holds many counts of this clonotype. This rearrangement joins TRBV12-3 or TRBV12-4 to TRBJ1-4; 9 bases are a match to TRBD1. The CDR3 is 15 residues long. V shed 4 bases, J shed 4 bases, and the junction held 4 bases outside the gene matches. Written as DNA, the CDR3 is TGTGCCAGCAGTTCGACGACAGGGGGTAATGAAAAACTGTTTTTT. Amino acids: CASSSTTGGNEKLFF.

The V and J genes are TRBV15 and TRBJ1-2, with D perhaps TRBD1 (5 bases). This CDR3 comprises 13 residues. Germline CDR1 is LNHNV and CDR2 is YYDKDF (reference sequence). The germline V and J ends were trimmed by 3 bases and 4 bases, with 9 bases remaining between them. The CDR3 is CATSRGGGYGYTF. CDR3 DNA: TGTGCCACCAGCAGGGGGGGGGGCTATGGCTACACCTTC.

This clonotype has at least ten counts. The rearrangement uses TRBV6-1 and TRBJ2-3; 10 bases match TRBD2. Losses at the gene ends were 7 bases for V and 2 bases for J; bases not matched to a gene: 6. CDR3 length: 15 amino acids. The germline CDR1 and CDR2 sequences are MNHNS and SASEGT. The CDR3 sequence is CASTQGLALTDTQYF. DNA of the CDR3: TGTGCCAGCACCCAGGGACTAGCGCTCACAGATACGCAGTATTTT.

This clonotype has just a few counts. With a much larger clone just one base away, this may be a read error. The chain combines TRBV12-3 or TRBV12-4 with TRBJ2-1, with D perhaps matching TRBD2 (7 bases). Trimming took 3 bases from V and 7 from J, leaving 16 bases between them. This CDR3 is built from 15 residues. CDR3 DNA sequence: TGTGCCAGCAGTTTGTGGGGGGGGCCTTGGAATGAGCAGTTCTTC. This gives the protein CASSLWGGPWNEQFF.

There are many counts of this clonotype. The chain is built from TRBV7-2 and TRBJ2-1; D is undetermined. The V end was cut by 10 bases, the J end by 6 bases, with 1 base between. The CDR3 runs to 8 residues. Looked up from germline, CDR1 is SGHTA and CDR2 is FQGNSA. Written as DNA, the CDR3 is TGTGCCACCAATGAGCAGTTCTTC. Protein sequence: CATNEQFF.

The V call is TRBV10-2, the J call TRBJ2-2, with a possible D match to TRBD2 (5 bases). Per germline, CDR1 WSHSY and CDR2 SAAADI. With 9 bases removed from V and 2 bases from J, the gap between germline ends came to 7 bases. The CDR3 loop spans 12 amino acids. CDR3 bases: TGCGCCAGGACGGGAAACACCGGGGAGCTGTTTTTT. It yields the protein CARTGNTGELFF.

This clonotype has a count of ten or more. This chain joins TRBV20-1 and TRBJ2-3, with D unclear. Germline-derived CDR1 and CDR2 are DFQATT and SNEGSKA (reference sequence). The CDR3 contains 13 residues. The ends were cut back, 6 bases at V and 4 bases at J, with 14 bases in the middle. CDR3 sequence reads: CSATVTSSDTQYF. DNA for the CDR3: TGCAGTGCCACGGTGACCTCCTCAGATACGCAGTATTTT.

This clonotype was counted ten times or more. The chain combines TRBV20-1 with TRBJ1-4; TRBD1 matches at 7 bases. CDR3 length: 13 amino acids. V dropped 6 bases and J dropped 8; count of bases not matched to a gene: 9. In germline, CDR1 is DFQATT, CDR2 SNEGSKA (reference sequence). CDR3 loop: CSARDSELEKLFF. The CDR3 nucleotides are TGCAGTGCCAGGGACAGTGAATTAGAAAAACTGTTTTTT.

This clonotype was counted a few times. The chain is built from TRBV28 and TRBJ2-3, with TRBD1 matching 10 bases. Germline CDR1 is MDHEN and CDR2 is SYDVKM. CDR3 size: 14 residues. J gave up 4 bases and V 8 bases, and 6 bases lay outside the gene matches. CDR3 loop: CASGDRGLADTQYF. The CDR3 nucleotides are TGTGCCAGCGGCGACAGGGGGCTCGCAGATACGCAGTATTTT.